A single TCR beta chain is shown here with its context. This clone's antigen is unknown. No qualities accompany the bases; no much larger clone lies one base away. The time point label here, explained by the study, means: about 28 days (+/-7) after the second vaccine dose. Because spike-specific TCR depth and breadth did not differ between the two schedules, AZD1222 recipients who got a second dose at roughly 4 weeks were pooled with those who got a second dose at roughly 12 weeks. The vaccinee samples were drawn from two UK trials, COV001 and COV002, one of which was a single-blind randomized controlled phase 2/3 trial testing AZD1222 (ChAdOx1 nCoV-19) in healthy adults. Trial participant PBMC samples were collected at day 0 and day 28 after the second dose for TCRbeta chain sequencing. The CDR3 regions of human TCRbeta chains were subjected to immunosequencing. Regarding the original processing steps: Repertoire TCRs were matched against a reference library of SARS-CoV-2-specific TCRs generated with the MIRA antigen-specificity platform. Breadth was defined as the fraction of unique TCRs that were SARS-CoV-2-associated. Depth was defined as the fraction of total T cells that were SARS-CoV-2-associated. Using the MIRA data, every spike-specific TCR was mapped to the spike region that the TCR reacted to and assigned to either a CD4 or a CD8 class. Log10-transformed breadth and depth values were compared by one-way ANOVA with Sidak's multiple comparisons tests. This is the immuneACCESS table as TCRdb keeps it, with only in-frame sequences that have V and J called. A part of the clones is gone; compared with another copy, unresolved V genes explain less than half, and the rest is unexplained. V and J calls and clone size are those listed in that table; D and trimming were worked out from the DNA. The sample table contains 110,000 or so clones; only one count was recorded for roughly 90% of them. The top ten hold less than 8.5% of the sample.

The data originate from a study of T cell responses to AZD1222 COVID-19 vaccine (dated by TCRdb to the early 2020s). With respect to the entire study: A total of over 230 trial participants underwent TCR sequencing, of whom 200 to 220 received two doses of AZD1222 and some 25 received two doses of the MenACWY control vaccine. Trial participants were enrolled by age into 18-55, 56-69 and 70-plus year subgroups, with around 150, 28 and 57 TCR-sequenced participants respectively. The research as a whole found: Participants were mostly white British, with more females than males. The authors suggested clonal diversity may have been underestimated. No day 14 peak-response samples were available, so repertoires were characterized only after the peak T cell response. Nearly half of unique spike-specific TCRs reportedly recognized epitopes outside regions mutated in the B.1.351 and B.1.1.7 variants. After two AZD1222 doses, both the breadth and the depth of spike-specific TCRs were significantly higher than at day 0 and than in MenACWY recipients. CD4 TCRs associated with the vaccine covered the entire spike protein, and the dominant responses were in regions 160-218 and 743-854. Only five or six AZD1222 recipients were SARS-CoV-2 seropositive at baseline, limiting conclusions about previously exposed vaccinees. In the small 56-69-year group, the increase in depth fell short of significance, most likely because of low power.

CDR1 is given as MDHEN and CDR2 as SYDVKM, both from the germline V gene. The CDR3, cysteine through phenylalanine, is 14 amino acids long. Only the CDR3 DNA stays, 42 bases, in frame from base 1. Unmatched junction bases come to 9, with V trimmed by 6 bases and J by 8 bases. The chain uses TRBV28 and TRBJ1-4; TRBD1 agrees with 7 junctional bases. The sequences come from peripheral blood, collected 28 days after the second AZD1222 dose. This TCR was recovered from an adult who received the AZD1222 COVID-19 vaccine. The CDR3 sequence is CASSSDRAGEKLFF. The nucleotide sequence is TGTGCCAGCAGCTCTGACAGGGCGGGCGAAAAACTGTTTTTT.